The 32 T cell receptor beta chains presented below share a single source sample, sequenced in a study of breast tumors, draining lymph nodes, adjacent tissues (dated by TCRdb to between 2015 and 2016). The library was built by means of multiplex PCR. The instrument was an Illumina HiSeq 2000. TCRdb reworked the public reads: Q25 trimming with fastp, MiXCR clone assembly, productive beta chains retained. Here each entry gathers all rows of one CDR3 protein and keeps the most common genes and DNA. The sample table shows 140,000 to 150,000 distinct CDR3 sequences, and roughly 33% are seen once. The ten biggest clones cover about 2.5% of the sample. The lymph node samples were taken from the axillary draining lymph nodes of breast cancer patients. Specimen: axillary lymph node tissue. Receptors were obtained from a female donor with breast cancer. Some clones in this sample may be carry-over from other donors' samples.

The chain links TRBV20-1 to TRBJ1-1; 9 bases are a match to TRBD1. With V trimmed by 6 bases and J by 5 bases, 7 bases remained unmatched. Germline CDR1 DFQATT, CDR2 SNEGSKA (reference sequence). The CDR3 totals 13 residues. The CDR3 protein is CSAPDRGSTEAFF. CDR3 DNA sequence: TGCAGTGCCCCGGACAGGGGATCGACTGAAGCTTTCTTT.

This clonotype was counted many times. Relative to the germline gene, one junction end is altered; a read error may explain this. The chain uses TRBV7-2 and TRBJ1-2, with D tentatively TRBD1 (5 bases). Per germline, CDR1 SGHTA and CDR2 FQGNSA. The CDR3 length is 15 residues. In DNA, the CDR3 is TGTGCCAGCAGCTTAGCGGCGGGACCATCCTATGGCTACCCCTTC. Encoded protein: CASSLAAGPSYGYPF. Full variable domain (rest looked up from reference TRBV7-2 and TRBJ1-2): GAGVSQSPSNKVTEKGKDVELRCDPISGHTALYWYRQSLGQGLEFLIYFQGNSAPDKSGLPSDRFSAERTGGSVSTLTIQRTQQEDSAVYLCASSLAAGPSYGYPFGSGTRLTVV.

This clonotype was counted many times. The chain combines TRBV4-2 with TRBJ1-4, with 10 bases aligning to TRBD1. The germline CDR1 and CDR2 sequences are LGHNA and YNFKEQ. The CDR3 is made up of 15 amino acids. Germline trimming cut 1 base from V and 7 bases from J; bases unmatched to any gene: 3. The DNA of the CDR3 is TGTGCCAGCAGCCAAGGGGACAGGGGAGGTGAAAAACTGTTTTTT. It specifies CASSQGDRGGEKLFF.

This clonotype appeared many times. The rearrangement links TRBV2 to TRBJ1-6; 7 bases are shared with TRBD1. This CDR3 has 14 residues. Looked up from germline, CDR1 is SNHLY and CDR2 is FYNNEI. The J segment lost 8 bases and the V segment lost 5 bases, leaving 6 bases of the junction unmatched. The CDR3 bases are TGTGCCAGCAGTTCACAGGGGATATATTCACCCCTCCACTTT. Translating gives CASSSQGIYSPLHF.

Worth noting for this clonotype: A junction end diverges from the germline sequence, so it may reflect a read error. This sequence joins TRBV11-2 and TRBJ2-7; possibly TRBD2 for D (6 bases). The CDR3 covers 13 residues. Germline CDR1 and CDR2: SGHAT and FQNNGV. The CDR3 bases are TGCGCCAGCAGCTCCCGACGGGGGTCCGAGCAGTACTTC. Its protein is CASSSRRGSEQYF.

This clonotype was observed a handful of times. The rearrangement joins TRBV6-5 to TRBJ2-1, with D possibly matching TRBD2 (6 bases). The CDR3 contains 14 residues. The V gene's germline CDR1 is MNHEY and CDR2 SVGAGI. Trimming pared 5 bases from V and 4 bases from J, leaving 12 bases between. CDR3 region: CASSHASEYNEQFF. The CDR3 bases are TGTGCCAGCAGTCACGCTAGCGAATACAATGAGCAGTTCTTC.

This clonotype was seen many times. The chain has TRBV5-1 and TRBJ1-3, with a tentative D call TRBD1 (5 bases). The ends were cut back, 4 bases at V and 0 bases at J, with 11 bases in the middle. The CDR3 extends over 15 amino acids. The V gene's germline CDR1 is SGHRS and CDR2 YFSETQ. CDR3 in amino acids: CASSTGYLSGNTIYF. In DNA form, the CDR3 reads TGCGCCAGCAGCACAGGCTACCTCTCTGGAAACACCATATATTTT.

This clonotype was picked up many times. CDR3 sequence reads: CASSTTGELFF. The CDR3 DNA sequence: TGTGCCAGTAGTACCACCGGGGAGCTGTTTTTT. The gene calls are TRBV19 and TRBJ2-2, with D unclear. CDR1 is LNHDA and CDR2 is SQIVND in the germline V gene (reference sequence). The length of the CDR3 is 11 residues. The V gene lost 4 bases and the J gene lost 4 bases, with 1 base spanning the gap.

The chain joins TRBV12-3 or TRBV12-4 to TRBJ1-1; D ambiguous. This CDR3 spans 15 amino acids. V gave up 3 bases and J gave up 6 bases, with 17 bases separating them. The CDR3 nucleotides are TGTGCCAGCAGTTTGGTAGGCAGCTTTGTGGCTGAAGCTTTCTTT. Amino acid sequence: CASSLVGSFVAEAFF.

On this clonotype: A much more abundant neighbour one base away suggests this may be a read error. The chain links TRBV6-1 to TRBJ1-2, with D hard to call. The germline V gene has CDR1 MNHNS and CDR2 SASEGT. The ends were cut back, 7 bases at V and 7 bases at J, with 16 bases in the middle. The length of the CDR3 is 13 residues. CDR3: CASTRSLLLGYTF. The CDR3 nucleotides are TGTGCCAGCACACGGTCCCTTCTTCTTGGCTACACCTTC.

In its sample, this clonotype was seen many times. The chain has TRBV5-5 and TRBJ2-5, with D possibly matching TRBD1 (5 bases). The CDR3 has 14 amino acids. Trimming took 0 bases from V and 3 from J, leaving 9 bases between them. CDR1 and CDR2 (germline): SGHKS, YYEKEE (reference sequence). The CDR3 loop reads CASSLAVREETQYF. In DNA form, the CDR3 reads TGTGCCAGCAGCTTGGCCGTCAGGGAAGAGACCCAGTACTTC.

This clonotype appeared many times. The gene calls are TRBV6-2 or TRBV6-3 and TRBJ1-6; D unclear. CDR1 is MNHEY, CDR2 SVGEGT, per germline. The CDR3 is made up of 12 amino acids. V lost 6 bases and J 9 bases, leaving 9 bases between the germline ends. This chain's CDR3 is CASSLLSSPLHF. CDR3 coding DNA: TGTGCCAGCAGCCTACTCAGTTCACCCCTCCACTTT.

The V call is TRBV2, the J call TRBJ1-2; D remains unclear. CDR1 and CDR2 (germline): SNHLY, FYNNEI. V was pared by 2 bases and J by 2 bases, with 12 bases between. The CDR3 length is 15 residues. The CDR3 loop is CASSETGQANYGYTF. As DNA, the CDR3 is TGTGCCAGCAGTGAAACGGGTCAGGCGAACTATGGCTACACCTTC.

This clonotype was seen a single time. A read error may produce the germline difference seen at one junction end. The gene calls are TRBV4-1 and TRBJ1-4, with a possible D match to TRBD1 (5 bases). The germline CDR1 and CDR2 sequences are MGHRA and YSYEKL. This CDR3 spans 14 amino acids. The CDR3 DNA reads TGCGCCAGCAGCCCGACAGAGGGAAACGAAAAGCTGTATTTT. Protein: CASSPTEGNEKLYF.

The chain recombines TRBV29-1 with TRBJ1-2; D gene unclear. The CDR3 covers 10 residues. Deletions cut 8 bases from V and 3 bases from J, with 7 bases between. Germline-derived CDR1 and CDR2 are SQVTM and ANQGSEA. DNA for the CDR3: TGCAGCTTGCAAGACTATGGCTACACCTTC. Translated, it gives CSLQDYGYTF.

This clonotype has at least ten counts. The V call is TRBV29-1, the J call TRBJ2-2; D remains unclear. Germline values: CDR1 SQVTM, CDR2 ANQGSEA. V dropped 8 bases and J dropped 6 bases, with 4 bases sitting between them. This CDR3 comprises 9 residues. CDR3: CSPSGELFF. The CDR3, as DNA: TGCAGCCCATCCGGGGAGCTGTTTTTT.

CDR3 in amino acids: CSARGGAAKQETQYF. The CDR3, as DNA: TGCAGTGCTAGAGGAGGGGCCGCCAAGCAAGAGACCCAGTACTTC. The chain uses TRBV20-1 and TRBJ2-5; D possibly matches TRBD1 or TRBD2 (5 bases each). The V end lost 1 base, the J end lost 2 bases, and 14 bases lay between the germline ends. The CDR3 has 15 amino acids. Germline lookup yields CDR1 DFQATT and CDR2 SNEGSKA (reference sequence).

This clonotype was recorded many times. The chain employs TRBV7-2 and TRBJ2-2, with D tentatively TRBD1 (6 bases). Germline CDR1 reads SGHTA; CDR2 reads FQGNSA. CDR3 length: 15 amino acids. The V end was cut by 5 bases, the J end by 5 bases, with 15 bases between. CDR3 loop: CASSKYSGQTGELFF. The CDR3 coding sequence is TGTGCCAGCAGCAAATATTCGGGACAAACCGGGGAGCTGTTTTTT.

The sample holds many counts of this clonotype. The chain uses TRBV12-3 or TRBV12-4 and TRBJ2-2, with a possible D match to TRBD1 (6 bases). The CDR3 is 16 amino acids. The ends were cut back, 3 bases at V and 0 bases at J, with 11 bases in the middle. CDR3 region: CASSLDQGPNTGELFF. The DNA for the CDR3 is TGTGCCAGCAGTTTGGATCAGGGGCCGAACACCGGGGAGCTGTTTTTT.

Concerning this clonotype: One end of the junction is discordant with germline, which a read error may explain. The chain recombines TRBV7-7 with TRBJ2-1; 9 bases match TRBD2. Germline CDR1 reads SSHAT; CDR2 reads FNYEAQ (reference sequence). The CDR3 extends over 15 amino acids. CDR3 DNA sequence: TGTGCTAGCAGCTTAGCGGGGGCCAACGGGGATGAGCAGTTCTTC. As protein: CASSLAGANGDEQFF.

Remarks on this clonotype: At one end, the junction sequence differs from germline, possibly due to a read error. The CDR3, as DNA: TGTGACAGCAGCTCCAGGCAGTCTAATGAAAAACTGTTTTTT. As protein: CDSSSRQSNEKLFF. V gene TRBV7-3 combines with J gene TRBJ1-4; no firm D call. Germline CDR1 is SGHTA and CDR2 is FQGTGA. The CDR3 consists of 14 residues.

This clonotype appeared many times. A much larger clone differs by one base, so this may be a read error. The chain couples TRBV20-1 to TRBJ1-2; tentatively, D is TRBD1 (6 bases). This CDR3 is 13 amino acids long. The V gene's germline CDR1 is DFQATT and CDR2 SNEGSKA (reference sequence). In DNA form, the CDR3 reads TGCAGCCCAGGAGGGACACTTAACTATGCCTACACCTTC. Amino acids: CSPGGTLNYAYTF.

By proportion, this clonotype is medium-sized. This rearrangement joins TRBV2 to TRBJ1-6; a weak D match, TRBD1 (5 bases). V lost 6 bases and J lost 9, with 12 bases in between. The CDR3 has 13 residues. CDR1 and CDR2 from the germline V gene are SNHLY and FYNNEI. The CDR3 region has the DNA TGTGCCAGCAGGGTAACCGGGGGTTCACCCCTCCACTTT. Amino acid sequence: CASRVTGGSPLHF.

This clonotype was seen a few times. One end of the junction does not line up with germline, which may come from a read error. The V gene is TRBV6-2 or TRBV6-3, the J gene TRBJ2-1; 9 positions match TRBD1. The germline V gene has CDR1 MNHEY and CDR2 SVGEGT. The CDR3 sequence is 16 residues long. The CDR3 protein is CASSHSRDRDHNEQFF. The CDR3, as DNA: TGTGCCAGCAGTCACTCGAGGGACAGGGACCACAATGAGCAGTTCTTC.

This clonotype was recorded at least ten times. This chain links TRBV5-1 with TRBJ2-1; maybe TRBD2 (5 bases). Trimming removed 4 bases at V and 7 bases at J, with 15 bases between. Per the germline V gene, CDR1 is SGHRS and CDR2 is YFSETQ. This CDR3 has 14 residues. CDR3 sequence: CASSPGTGENEQFF. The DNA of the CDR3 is TGCGCCAGCAGCCCTGGTACCGGGGAGAATGAGCAGTTCTTC.

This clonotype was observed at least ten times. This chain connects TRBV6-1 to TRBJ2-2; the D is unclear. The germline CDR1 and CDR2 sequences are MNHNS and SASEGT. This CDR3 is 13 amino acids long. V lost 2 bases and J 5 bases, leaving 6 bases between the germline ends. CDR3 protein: CASSELGTGELFF. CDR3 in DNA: TGTGCCAGCAGTGAATTGGGGACCGGGGAGCTGTTTTTT.

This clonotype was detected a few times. CDR3 in DNA: TGTGCCAGCAGTCCGGGACAGTTTGAAGCTTTCTTT. Translating gives CASSPGQFEAFF. The rearrangement uses TRBV6-6 and TRBJ1-1; 7 positions match TRBD1. The germline gives CDR1 MNHNY, CDR2 SVGAGI (reference sequence). J lost 7 bases, V lost 5 bases, and 4 bases had no gene match. CDR3 length equals 12 residues.

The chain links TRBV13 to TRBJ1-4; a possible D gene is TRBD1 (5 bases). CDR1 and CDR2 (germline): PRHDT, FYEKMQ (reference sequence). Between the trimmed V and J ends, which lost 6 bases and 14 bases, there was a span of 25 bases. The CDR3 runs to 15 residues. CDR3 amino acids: CASSLVPGRQGSLFF. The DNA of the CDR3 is TGTGCCAGCAGTTTGGTACCTGGCAGGCAGGGATCGCTGTTTTTT.

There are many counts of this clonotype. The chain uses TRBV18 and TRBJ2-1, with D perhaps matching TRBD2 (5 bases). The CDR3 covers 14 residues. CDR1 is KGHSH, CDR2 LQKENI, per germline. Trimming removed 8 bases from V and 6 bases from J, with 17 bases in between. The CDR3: CASTRGDRTNEQFF. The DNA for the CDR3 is TGTGCCAGCACCCGGGGAGATCGTACCAATGAGCAGTTCTTC.

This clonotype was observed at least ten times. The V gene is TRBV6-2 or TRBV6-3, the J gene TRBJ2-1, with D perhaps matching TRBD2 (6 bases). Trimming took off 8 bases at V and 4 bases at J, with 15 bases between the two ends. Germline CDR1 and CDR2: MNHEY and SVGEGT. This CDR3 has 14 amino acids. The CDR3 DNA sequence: TGTGCCAGCGGACTCGTGGCGGGGTACAATGAGCAGTTCTTC. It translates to CASGLVAGYNEQFF.

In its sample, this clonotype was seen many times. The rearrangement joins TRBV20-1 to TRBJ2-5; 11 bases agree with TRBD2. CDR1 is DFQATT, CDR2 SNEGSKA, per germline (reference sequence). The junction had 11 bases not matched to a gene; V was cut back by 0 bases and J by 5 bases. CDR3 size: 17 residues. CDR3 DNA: TGCAGTGCTAGAGATTTGACTAGCGGGGCGGCCTGGGAGACCCAGTACTTC. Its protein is CSARDLTSGAAWETQYF.

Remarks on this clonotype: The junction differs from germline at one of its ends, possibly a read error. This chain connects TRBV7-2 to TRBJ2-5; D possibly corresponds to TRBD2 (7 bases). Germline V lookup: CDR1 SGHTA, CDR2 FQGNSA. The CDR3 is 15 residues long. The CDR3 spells CAGSLRGGTTEAQYF. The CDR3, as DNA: TGTGCCGGCAGCTTAAGGGGGGGGACAACCGAGGCCCAGTACTTC.